The clone carrying this TCR beta chain showed up just a few times. The germline gives CDR1 DFQATT, CDR2 SNEGSKA (reference sequence). With 3 bases removed from V and 2 bases from J, the gap between germline ends came to 17 bases. The CDR3 consists of 16 residues. This record comes from a study of blood T cell repertoires in COVID-19. The authors' processing: From reference gene primer amplification, estimates of nucleated cell counts were derived. Here immunoSEQ multiplex PCR was the method, and the copy in TCRdb shows in-frame clones only, minus some. For V, J and clone size, that table is used; D and trimming come from the DNA. Seen here are tens of thousands of clones, approximately 81% observed once, and the top ten hold about 2.9%.

The receptor was derived from a man aged 35 to 55 with acute or convalescent COVID-19. The chain combines TRBV20-1 with TRBJ1-5; the D gene is possibly TRBD1 (5 bases). Sequencing used peripheral blood. The CDR3 nucleotides are TGCAGTGCTAGTGAAATGGGGGGTTGGGGCAATCAGCCCCAGCATTTT. Translated, it gives CSASEMGGWGNQPQHF.